These 3 T cell receptor beta chains share one sample of origin, sequenced in a study of T cells after yellow fever vaccination. TCRdb reanalysed the 5' RACE reads using MiXCR and keeps one entry per CDR3 protein. The sample holds some 400,000 distinct CDR3 sequences; around 20% are singletons and the top ten take roughly 19%. The source material was PBMCs, sampled before the yellow fever booster vaccination. The receptors derive from a man aged 18 to 30 who received the YFV17D yellow fever vaccine.

There are a few counts of this clonotype. The chain combines TRBV6-1 with TRBJ2-1; D possibly corresponds to TRBD2 (6 bases). Trimming removed 5 bases from V and 8 bases from J, with 13 bases in between. The length of the CDR3 is 13 residues. Per the germline V gene, CDR1 is MNHNS and CDR2 is SASEGT. In nucleotides, the CDR3 is TGTGCCAGCAGTCGGACTATTAAGGATGAGCAGTTCTTC. It codes for CASSRTIKDEQFF.

The chain recombines TRBV3-1 with TRBJ1-2; D may be TRBD1 (5 bases). V lost 2 bases to trimming and J lost 12 bases, with 16 bases between them. The length of the CDR3 is 13 residues. CDR1 is LGHDT, CDR2 YNNKEL, per germline (reference sequence). This chain's CDR3 is CASSQTPGTGDTF. DNA of the CDR3: TGTGCCAGCAGCCAAACCCCCGGGACTGGAGACACCTTC.

This clonotype showed up just a few times. The chain uses TRBV20-1 and TRBJ2-5; 10 bases align to TRBD2. The CDR3 totals 16 residues. CDR1 is DFQATT and CDR2 is SNEGSKA in the germline V gene (reference sequence). V lost 5 bases to trimming and J lost 5 bases; unmatched junction nucleotides: 14. The CDR3 loop is CSALPSVAGGWETQYF. CDR3 DNA: TGCAGTGCTCTTCCATCGGTAGCGGGGGGCTGGGAGACCCAGTACTTC.